These 26 T cell receptor beta chains came from one sample sequenced in a study of cytomegalovirus exposure and HLA in healthy donors. PCR primers comprised 60 Vbeta and 13 Jbeta primers. Clones were read by immunoSEQ multiplex PCR, and TCRdb kept only the in-frame ones, dropping some. The table shows 99,000 or so clones, with approximately 82% occurring only once. The sample taken for sequencing was PBMCs. Source of these receptors: a man aged 35-49 years in good health and CMV-seropositive.

The CDR3 protein is CASSRLTVPFSGNTIYF. CDR3 coding DNA: TGCGCCAGCAGCCGCCTGACAGTCCCCTTCTCTGGAAACACCATATATTTT. The V and J genes are TRBV4-3 and TRBJ1-3; possibly TRBD1 for D (5 bases). Trimming removed 4 bases from V and 0 bases from J, with 16 bases in between. Germline V gene data show CDR1 as LGHNA and CDR2 as YSLEER. This CDR3 is 17 amino acids long.

The chain recombines TRBV2 with TRBJ1-4; maybe TRBD1 (5 bases). CDR1 SNHLY and CDR2 FYNNEI come from the germline V gene. Trimming cost V 7 bases and J 3 bases, with 15 bases left between them. The CDR3 has 15 amino acids. The CDR3 DNA reads TGTGCCAGCATGAGAAATGTAGGGGCTAATGAAAAACTGTTTTTT. It encodes CASMRNVGANEKLFF.

The J gene is TRBJ2-7, the V gene TRBV7-9; 7 bases are shared with TRBD1. Germline V CDR1 and CDR2: SEHNR, FQNEAQ (reference sequence). CDR3 length: 16 residues. Trimming cost V 5 bases and J 0 bases; bases outside gene matches: 10. CDR3 in DNA: TGTGCCAGCAGCACGTCGGACAGGTCGTTCTCCTACGAGCAGTACTTC. Protein: CASSTSDRSFSYEQYF.

J is TRBJ1-4 and V is TRBV7-9; 8 bases match TRBD1. The CDR3 loop spans 17 amino acids. Looked up from germline, CDR1 is SEHNR and CDR2 is FQNEAQ (reference sequence). With V trimmed by 5 bases and J by 0 bases, 8 bases remained unmatched. The CDR3: CASSMTGETTTNEKLFF. CDR3 in DNA: TGTGCCAGCAGCATGACAGGGGAAACTACAACTAATGAAAAACTGTTTTTT.

In this sample, this clone turned up once. V is TRBV4-3 and J is TRBJ2-3; 8 bases agree with TRBD2. The germline gives CDR1 LGHNA, CDR2 YSLEER. J lost 4 bases, V lost 4 bases, and 7 bases had no gene match. The CDR3 has 15 amino acids. CDR3 bases: TGCGCCAGCAGCCCCACCGCGGGAGGTGCAGATACGCAGTATTTT. This codes for CASSPTAGGADTQYF.

The table lists this clone with a few counts. CDR3 nucleotides: TGCGCCAGCAGCCCGTCTAGCGGGAGCTCCTACGAGCAGTACTTC. It is translated as CASSPSSGSSYEQYF. This chain uses TRBV4-3 with TRBJ2-7, with 10 bases fitting TRBD2. CDR3 size: 15 residues. Germline assignment: CDR1 LGHNA and CDR2 YSLEER. V trimming: 4 bases; J trimming: 0 bases; junction bases outside the gene matches: 3.

Here the CDR3 reads CASSPRNIPQYF. CDR3 bases: TGTGCCAGCAGCCCGAGGAACATTCCGCAGTACTTC. The genes are TRBV7-2 and TRBJ2-7, with D uncertain. Trimming took off 5 bases at V and 9 bases at J, with 14 bases between the two ends. The CDR3 has 12 amino acids. CDR1 and CDR2 (germline): SGHTA, FQGNSA.

The chain links TRBV28 to TRBJ1-2; TRBD1 is a possible D gene (6 bases). This CDR3 comprises 12 residues. Germline values: CDR1 MDHEN, CDR2 SYDVKM. The V and J ends lost 3 bases and 13 bases respectively, with 15 bases between them. The CDR3 loop reads CASSLGEGHPTF. The DNA for the CDR3 is TGTGCCAGCAGTTTGGGGGAGGGACACCCCACCTTC.

This chain links TRBV11-2 with TRBJ1-2; D gene uncertain. CDR3 length: 12 amino acids. V lost 0 bases and J 8 bases, leaving 7 bases between the germline ends. Germline V gene sequence: CDR1 SGHAT, CDR2 FQNNGV. The CDR3 nucleotides read TGTGCCAGCAGCTTAGACCTTGTCGGCTACACCTTC. Protein product: CASSLDLVGYTF.

This clone was counted once. The chain recombines TRBV28 with TRBJ2-5; 8 bases match TRBD1. Germline V gene data show CDR1 as MDHEN and CDR2 as SYDVKM. J lost 7 bases, V lost 5 bases, and 9 bases had no gene match. The CDR3 sequence is 14 residues long. The CDR3 sequence is CASSPGTGGGTQYF. The CDR3 bases are TGTGCCAGCAGTCCCGGGACAGGCGGAGGGACCCAGTACTTC.

The chain links TRBV28 to TRBJ2-5, with D possibly matching TRBD1 (6 bases). Deletions cut 4 bases from V and 1 base from J, with 10 bases between. Germline V gene sequence: CDR1 MDHEN, CDR2 SYDVKM. CDR3 length: 14 amino acids. The CDR3 region has the DNA TGTGCCAGCAGTTCCGACAGGACCCAAGAGACCCAGTACTTC. Protein product: CASSSDRTQETQYF.

The rearrangement joins TRBV29-1 to TRBJ2-7; tentatively, D is TRBD2 (6 bases). CDR3 length: 14 amino acids. V lost 7 bases and J lost 2, with 18 bases in between. Germline V gene lookup returns CDR1 SQVTM and CDR2 ANQGSEA. CDR3 protein: CSALRDAGTYEQYF. Written as DNA, the CDR3 is TGCAGCGCCCTAAGAGACGCGGGGACCTACGAGCAGTACTTC.

Relative to its sample, this clone is medium-sized (0.01 to 0.1%). This chain links TRBV4-3 with TRBJ1-6, with unresolved D. From germline, CDR1 is LGHNA and CDR2 YSLEER. V shed 0 bases and J shed 7 bases, with 7 bases lying between them. The CDR3 runs to 14 residues. The CDR3 DNA sequence: TGCGCCAGCAGCCAAGACGAGGAGAATTCACCCCTCCACTTT. It translates to CASSQDEENSPLHF.

The chain has TRBV7-3 and TRBJ2-2, with 14 bases lining up with TRBD2. Looked up from germline, CDR1 is SGHTA and CDR2 is FQGTGA. The CDR3 loop spans 17 amino acids. J lost 6 bases, V lost 1 base, and 4 bases had no gene match. DNA for the CDR3: TGTGCCAGCAGCTTAAGCCCGGGACTAGCGGGAGCCGGGGAGCTGTTTTTT. Translation gives CASSLSPGLAGAGELFF.

The gene calls are TRBV18 and TRBJ1-2; no firm D call. Germline CDR1 KGHSH, CDR2 LQKENI. The ends were cut back, 2 bases at V and 0 bases at J, with 13 bases in the middle. CDR3 size: 16 residues. In DNA form, the CDR3 reads TGTGCCAGCTCACCAGGGAGAATGAATACTAACTATGGCTACACCTTC. Translation gives CASSPGRMNTNYGYTF.

The V gene is TRBV6-5, the J gene TRBJ2-1; possible D gene TRBD1, 6 bases. Trimming cost V 0 bases and J 7 bases, with 13 bases left between them. Germline loops: CDR1 MNHEY, CDR2 SVGAGI. This CDR3 comprises 15 residues. CDR3 sequence reads: CASSYSVQGLNEQFF. In nucleotides, the CDR3 is TGTGCCAGCAGTTACTCAGTCCAGGGGCTGAATGAGCAGTTCTTC.

This clone was counted between two and nine times. V gene TRBV29-1 combines with J gene TRBJ2-5, with 11 nucleotides matching TRBD1. This CDR3 comprises 16 residues. V gave up 4 bases and J gave up 1 base; unmatched junction bases: 8. The germline CDR1 and CDR2 sequences are SQVTM and ANQGSEA. The CDR3 reads CSVVSLDRGRQETQYF. In DNA, the CDR3 is TGCAGCGTTGTATCTCTGGACAGGGGGCGCCAAGAGACCCAGTACTTC. Full variable domain (outside the CDR3, taken from reference TRBV29-1 and TRBJ2-5): SAVISQKPSRDICQRGTSLTIQCQVDSQVTMMFWYRQQPGQSLTLIATANQGSEATYESGFVIDKFPISRPNLTFSTLTVSNMSPEDSSIYLCSVVSLDRGRQETQYFGPGTRLLVL.

The chain combines TRBV9 with TRBJ1-4; TRBD1 might be the D (6 bases). The CDR3 sequence is 15 residues long. The germline V gene has CDR1 SGDLS and CDR2 YYNGEE. V was pared by 4 bases and J by 8 bases, with 18 bases between. For the CDR3, the DNA is TGTGCCAGCAGCCCTATGGACAGTTTTTGGGAAAAACTGTTTTTT. This encodes CASSPMDSFWEKLFF.

This clone was picked up one time. CDR3 residues: CASSGGQPGNTIYF. CDR3 nucleotides: TGTGCCAGCAGCGGGGGGCAGCCTGGAAACACCATATATTTT. The V and J genes are TRBV9 and TRBJ1-3; D is possibly TRBD1 (6 bases). Trimming removed 3 bases at V and 2 bases at J, with 9 bases between. Germline-derived CDR1 and CDR2 are SGDLS and YYNGEE. The CDR3 runs 14 residues. The full variable domain, in which reference TRBV9 and TRBJ1-3 provide the parts outside the CDR3, is DSGVTQTPKHLITATGQRVTLRCSPRSGDLSVYWYQQSLDQGLQFLIQYYNGEERAKGNILERFSAQQFPDLHSELNLSSLELGDSALYFCASSGGQPGNTIYFGEGSWLTVV.

This clone was counted only a few times. This chain connects TRBV19 to TRBJ1-4; TRBD1 might be the D (5 bases). With 5 bases removed from V and 4 bases from J, the gap between germline ends came to 8 bases. The germline V gene encodes CDR1 LNHDA and CDR2 SQIVND (reference sequence). The length of the CDR3 is 13 residues. The CDR3, as DNA: TGTGCCAGTAGTTCCAGGGATAATGAAAAACTGTTTTTT. Its protein product is CASSSRDNEKLFF.

J is TRBJ2-3 and V is TRBV18; D remains ambiguous. The CDR3 extends over 14 amino acids. CDR1 and CDR2 from the germline V gene are KGHSH and LQKENI. V lost 3 bases to trimming and J lost 11 bases, with 18 bases between them. CDR3 residues: CASSPMAAALEQYF. CDR3 coding DNA: TGTGCCAGCTCACCTATGGCGGCGGCTCTTGAGCAGTATTTT.

The CDR3 coding sequence is TGTGCCAGCAGTCTAGACAGGGTGAGCACAGATACGCAGTATTTT. As protein: CASSLDRVSTDTQYF. The genes are TRBV7-2 and TRBJ2-3; 7 bases are shared with TRBD1. With 6 bases clipped from V and 0 bases from J, the junction kept 6 bases outside the gene matches. CDR1 and CDR2 (germline): SGHTA, FQGNSA. The length of the CDR3 is 15 residues.

This chain connects TRBV2 to TRBJ2-7; D is perhaps TRBD1 (7 bases). Trimming took 2 bases from V and 4 from J, leaving 18 bases between them. There are 16 residues in the CDR3. The V gene's germline CDR1 is SNHLY and CDR2 FYNNEI. This CDR3 reads CASSEPQGGVEYEQYF. The CDR3 nucleotides read TGTGCCAGCAGTGAACCGCAGGGGGGTGTTGAGTACGAGCAGTACTTC.

The genes are TRBV6-5 and TRBJ1-1; D gene uncertain. This CDR3 region has 14 residues. The V end lost 4 bases, the J end lost 5 bases, and 14 bases lay between the germline ends. The germline V gene encodes CDR1 MNHEY and CDR2 SVGAGI. The CDR3 is CASSSAGIVTEAFF. The CDR3 bases are TGTGCCAGCAGTTCGGCGGGTATAGTGACTGAAGCTTTCTTT.

The chain recombines TRBV10-3 with TRBJ1-1; D is unresolved. This CDR3 has 13 amino acids. V was cut by 10 bases and J by 0 bases, with 12 bases left in between. From germline, CDR1 is ENHRY and CDR2 SYGVKD. The CDR3 reads CATLERMNTEAFF. The CDR3 DNA is TGTGCCACCCTCGAGAGGATGAACACTGAAGCTTTCTTT.

V and J are TRBV4-3 and TRBJ1-5; unclear D gene. The V and J ends lost 0 bases and 4 bases respectively, with 10 bases between them. This CDR3 spans 15 amino acids. Germline CDR1 and CDR2: LGHNA and YSLEER. The CDR3, as DNA: TGCGCCAGCAGCCAAGAGGTACAGCTTAATCAGCCCCAGCATTTT. Its translation is CASSQEVQLNQPQHF.